The 8 T cell receptor beta chains presented below share a single source sample, sequenced in a study of vaccination and CD4 T cells after COVID-19. The Oncomine TCR Beta short-read assay was applied to DNA of cultured CD4+ T cells. TCRdb ran MiXCR on the PCR reads and lists one entry per CDR3 protein. The sample shows about 6,500 distinct CDR3 sequences, around 50% of them seen only once. Antigens of these TCRs are unknown. This sample's treatment: approximately nine-day PBMC culture with coronavirus spike peptide pools or control peptides (ViraFEST assay). The collection of CD4+ T cells from the unexposed donor took place before the COVID-19 pandemic (2011-2018). The sequencing sample was made of CD4+ T cells from blood, cultured in vitro. The receptors were gathered from a human donor in good health.

The chain joins TRBV19 to TRBJ1-1; 11 bases line up with TRBD1. Germline V lookup: CDR1 LNHDA, CDR2 SQIVND (reference sequence). The CDR3 totals 12 residues. V shed 7 bases, J shed 8 bases, and the junction held 3 bases outside the gene matches. In DNA form, the CDR3 reads TGTGCCAGTACCGGGGACAGGGGGGAAGCTTTCTTT. This codes for CASTGDRGEAFF.

The chain uses TRBV2 and TRBJ2-7; a possible D gene is TRBD2 (5 bases). Per the germline V gene, CDR1 is SNHLY and CDR2 is FYNNEI. The CDR3 has 12 amino acids. The CDR3 protein is CAGAASSYEQYF. The DNA of the CDR3 is TGTGCTGGAGCGGCGAGCTCCTACGAGCAGTACTTC.

This sequence joins TRBV6-1 and TRBJ2-5; the D gene is possibly TRBD2 (5 bases). Between the trimmed V and J ends, which lost 6 bases and 5 bases, there was a span of 13 bases. Germline V gene lookup returns CDR1 MNHNS and CDR2 SASEGT. There are 13 residues in the CDR3. The chain's CDR3 is CASSPSSMETQYF. CDR3 in DNA: TGTGCCAGCAGCCCCTCTAGCATGGAGACCCAGTACTTC.

This clonotype has only a few counts. The chain carries TRBV5-1 and TRBJ1-1; no reliable D call. The germline V gene encodes CDR1 SGHRS and CDR2 YFSETQ. The CDR3 extends over 14 amino acids. V lost 0 bases to trimming and J lost 1 base, with 7 bases between them. The CDR3 sequence: CASSLGTGNTEAFF. Here the CDR3 DNA reads TGCGCCAGCAGCTTGGGGACGGGGAACACTGAAGCTTTCTTT.

The chain combines TRBV19 with TRBJ1-4; D may be TRBD1 (5 bases). V lost 7 bases to trimming and J lost 7 bases, with 10 bases between them. This CDR3 has 12 residues. CDR1 is LNHDA, CDR2 SQIVND, per germline (reference sequence). CDR3 sequence reads: CASTGVGEKLFF. The CDR3 DNA reads as TGTGCCAGTACGGGGGTAGGTGAAAAACTGTTTTTT.

V gene TRBV20-1 combines with J gene TRBJ1-3; maybe TRBD1 (6 bases). Germline V gene lookup returns CDR1 DFQATT and CDR2 SNEGSKA (reference sequence). CDR3 length: 15 residues. V lost 6 bases and J 0 bases, leaving 15 bases between the germline ends. The CDR3 is CSAPDSFSSGNTIYF. The CDR3, as DNA: TGCAGTGCACCGGACAGTTTTAGCTCTGGAAACACCATATATTTT.

V usage is TRBV6-1 and J usage is TRBJ1-3; 7 bases agree with TRBD1. This CDR3 comprises 12 residues. V trimming: 9 bases; J trimming: 4 bases; junction bases outside the gene matches: 3. Germline-derived CDR1 and CDR2 are MNHNS and SASEGT. The CDR3 nucleotides read TGTGCCAGTTCGGGACAGGGAAACACCATATATTTT. Protein sequence: CASSGQGNTIYF.

This clonotype occurred once. V gene TRBV5-1 combines with J gene TRBJ1-1; no clear D. CDR1 and CDR2 from the germline V gene are SGHRS and YFSETQ. The V end lost 4 bases, the J end lost 1 base, and 14 bases lay between the germline ends. The CDR3 has 15 residues. CDR3 nucleotides: TGCGCCAGCAGCCCGGTGACTCGGGCGAACACTGAAGCTTTCTTT. It yields the protein CASSPVTRANTEAFF.